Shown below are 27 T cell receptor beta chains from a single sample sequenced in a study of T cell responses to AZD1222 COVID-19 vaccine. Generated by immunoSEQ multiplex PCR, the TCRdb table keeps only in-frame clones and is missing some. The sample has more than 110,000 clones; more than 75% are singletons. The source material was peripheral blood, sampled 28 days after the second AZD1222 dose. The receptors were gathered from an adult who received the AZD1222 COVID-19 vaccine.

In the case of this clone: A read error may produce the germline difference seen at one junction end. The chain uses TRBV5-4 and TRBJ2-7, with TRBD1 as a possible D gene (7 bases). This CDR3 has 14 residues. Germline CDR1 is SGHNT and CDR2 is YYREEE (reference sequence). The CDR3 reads CASSLGQGGYEQYF. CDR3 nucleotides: TGTGCCAGCAGTTTGGGCCAGGGGGGTTACGAGCAGTACTTC.

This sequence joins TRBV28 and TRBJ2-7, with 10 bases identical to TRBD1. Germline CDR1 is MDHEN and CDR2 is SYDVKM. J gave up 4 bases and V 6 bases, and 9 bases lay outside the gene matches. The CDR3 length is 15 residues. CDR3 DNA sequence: TGTGCCAGCAGCCTAGACGGGACAGGGGTTTACGAGCAGTACTTC. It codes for CASSLDGTGVYEQYF.

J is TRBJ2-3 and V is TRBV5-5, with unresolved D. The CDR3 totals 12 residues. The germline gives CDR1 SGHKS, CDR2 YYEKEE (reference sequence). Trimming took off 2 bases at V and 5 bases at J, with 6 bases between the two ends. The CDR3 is CASSFRVDTQYF. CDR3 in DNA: TGTGCCAGCAGCTTTAGGGTAGATACGCAGTATTTT.

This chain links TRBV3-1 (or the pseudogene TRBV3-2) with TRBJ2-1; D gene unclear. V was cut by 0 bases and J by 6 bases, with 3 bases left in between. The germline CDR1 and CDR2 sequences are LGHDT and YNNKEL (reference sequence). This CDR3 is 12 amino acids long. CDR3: CASSQDFNEQFF. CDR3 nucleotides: TGTGCCAGCAGCCAAGATTTCAATGAGCAGTTCTTC.

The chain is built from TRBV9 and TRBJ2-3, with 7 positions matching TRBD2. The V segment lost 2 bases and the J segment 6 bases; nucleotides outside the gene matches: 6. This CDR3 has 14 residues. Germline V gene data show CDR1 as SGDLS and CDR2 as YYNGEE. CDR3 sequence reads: CASSVAGVADTQYF. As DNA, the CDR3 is TGTGCCAGCAGCGTTGCGGGAGTAGCGGATACGCAGTATTTT.

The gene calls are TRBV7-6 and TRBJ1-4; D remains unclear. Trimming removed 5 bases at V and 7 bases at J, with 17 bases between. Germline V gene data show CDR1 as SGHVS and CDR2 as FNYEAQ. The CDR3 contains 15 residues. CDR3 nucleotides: TGTGCCAGCAGCCTACAGCCTCAGTCGACTGAAAAACTGTTTTTT. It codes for CASSLQPQSTEKLFF.

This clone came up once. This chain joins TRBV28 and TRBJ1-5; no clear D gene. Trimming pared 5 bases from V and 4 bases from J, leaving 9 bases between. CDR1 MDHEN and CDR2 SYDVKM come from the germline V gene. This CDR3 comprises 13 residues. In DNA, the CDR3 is TGTGCCAGCAGTCCCGAGGTAAATCAGCCCCAGCATTTT. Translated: CASSPEVNQPQHF.

The CDR3 reads CASSPDTDTQYF. The CDR3 DNA is TGTGCCAGCAGCCCCGACACAGATACGCAGTATTTT. The genes are TRBV7-3 and TRBJ2-3; D gene ambiguous. V lost 5 bases and J 2 bases, leaving 5 bases between the germline ends. The CDR3 extends over 12 amino acids. The germline CDR1 and CDR2 sequences are SGHTA and FQGTGA. The full variable domain, in which reference TRBV7-3 and TRBJ2-3 provide the parts outside the CDR3, is GAGVSQTPSNKVTEKGKYVELRCDPISGHTALYWYRQSLGQGPEFLIYFQGTGAADDSGLPNDRFFAVRPEGSVSTLKIQRTERGDSAVYLCASSPDTDTQYFGPGTRLTVL.

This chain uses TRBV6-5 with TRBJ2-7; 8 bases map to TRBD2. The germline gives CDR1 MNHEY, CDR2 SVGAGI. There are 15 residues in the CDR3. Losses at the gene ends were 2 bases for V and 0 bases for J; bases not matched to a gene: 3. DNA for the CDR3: TGTGCCAGCAGTTACACCGGGGGGGACTCCTACGAGCAGTACTTC. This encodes CASSYTGGDSYEQYF.

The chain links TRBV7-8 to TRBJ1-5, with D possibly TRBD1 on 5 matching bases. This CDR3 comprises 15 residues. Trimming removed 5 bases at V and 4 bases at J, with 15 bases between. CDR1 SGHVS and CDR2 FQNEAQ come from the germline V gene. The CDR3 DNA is TGTGCCAGCAGCCTAAGAGGGGATCCGAATCAGCCCCAGCATTTT. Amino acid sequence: CASSLRGDPNQPQHF.

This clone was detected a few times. The CDR3 loop is CASSQEIGTAYGYTF. The DNA of the CDR3 is TGCGCCAGCAGCCAAGAAATTGGGACAGCCTATGGCTACACCTTC. The chain is built from TRBV4-3 and TRBJ1-2; 7 bases line up with TRBD1. The junction had 5 bases not matched to a gene; V was cut back by 0 bases and J by 4 bases. Germline lookup yields CDR1 LGHNA and CDR2 YSLEER. CDR3 length equals 15 residues.

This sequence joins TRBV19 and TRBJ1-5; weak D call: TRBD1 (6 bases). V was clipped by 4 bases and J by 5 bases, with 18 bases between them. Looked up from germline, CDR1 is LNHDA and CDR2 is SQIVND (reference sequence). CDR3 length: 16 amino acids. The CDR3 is CASSSPQSGGYQPQHF. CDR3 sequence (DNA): TGTGCCAGTAGTAGTCCCCAGAGTGGGGGCTATCAGCCCCAGCATTTT.

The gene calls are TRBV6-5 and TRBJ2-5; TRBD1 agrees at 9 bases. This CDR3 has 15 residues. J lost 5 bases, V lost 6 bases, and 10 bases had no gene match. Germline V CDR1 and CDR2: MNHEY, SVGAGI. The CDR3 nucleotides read TGTGCCAGCAGATCCGGGACAGGGATGGGCGAGACCCAGTACTTC. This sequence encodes CASRSGTGMGETQYF.

CDR3 in amino acids: CSASGAGGVGYGYTF. DNA for the CDR3: TGCAGTGCTAGTGGGGCAGGGGGAGTCGGCTATGGCTACACCTTC. V gene TRBV20-1 combines with J gene TRBJ1-2; 7 nucleotides align to TRBD1. V lost 3 bases and J lost 4; bases outside the gene matches: 11. The CDR3 has 15 residues. CDR1 and CDR2 from the germline V gene are DFQATT and SNEGSKA (reference sequence).

CDR3: CASIQGAGNGYTF. The CDR3 nucleotides are TGTGCCAGCATCCAGGGAGCAGGGAATGGCTACACCTTC. The chain employs TRBV28 and TRBJ1-2; possibly TRBD1 for D (5 bases). CDR1 MDHEN and CDR2 SYDVKM come from the germline V gene. The CDR3 length is 13 residues. V lost 7 bases and J 6 bases, leaving 15 bases between the germline ends.

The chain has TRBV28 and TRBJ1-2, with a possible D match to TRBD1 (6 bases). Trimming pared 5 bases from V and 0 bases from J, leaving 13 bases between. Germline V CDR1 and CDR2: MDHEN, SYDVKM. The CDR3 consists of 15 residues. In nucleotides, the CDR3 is TGTGCCAGCAGTCCCCGGGGGGCACCTAACTATGGCTACACCTTC. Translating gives CASSPRGAPNYGYTF.

CDR3 in amino acids: CASSLETGVEAFF. Here the CDR3 DNA reads TGCGCCAGCAGCTTGGAAACAGGGGTCGAAGCTTTCTTT. This chain uses TRBV5-1 with TRBJ1-1; TRBD1 matches 7 bases. This CDR3 region has 13 residues. V was pared by 0 bases and J by 8 bases, with 4 bases of the junction left unmatched. CDR1 and CDR2 from the germline V gene are SGHRS and YFSETQ.

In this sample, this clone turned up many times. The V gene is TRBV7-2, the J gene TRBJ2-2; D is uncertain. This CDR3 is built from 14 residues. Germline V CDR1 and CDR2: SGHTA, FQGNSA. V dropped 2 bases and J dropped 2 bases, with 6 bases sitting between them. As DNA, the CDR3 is TGTGCCAGCAGCTTAAGCGTTAACACCGGGGAGCTGTTTTTT. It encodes CASSLSVNTGELFF.

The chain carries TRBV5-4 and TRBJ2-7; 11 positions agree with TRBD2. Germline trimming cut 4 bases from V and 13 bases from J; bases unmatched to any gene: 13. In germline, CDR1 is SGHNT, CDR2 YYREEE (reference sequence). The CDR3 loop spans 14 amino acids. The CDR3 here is CASSQRTSGSPLYF. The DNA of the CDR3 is TGTGCCAGCAGCCAAAGGACTAGCGGGTCGCCCCTCTACTTC. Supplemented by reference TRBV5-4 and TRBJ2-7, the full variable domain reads ETGVTQSPTHLIKTRGQQVTLRCSSQSGHNTVSWYQQALGQGPQFIFQYYREEENGRGNFPPRFSGLQFPNYSSELNVNALELDDSALYLCASSQRTSGSPLYFGPGTRLTVT.

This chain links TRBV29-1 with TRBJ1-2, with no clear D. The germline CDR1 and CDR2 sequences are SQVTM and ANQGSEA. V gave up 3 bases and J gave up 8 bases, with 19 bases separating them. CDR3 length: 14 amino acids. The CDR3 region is CSVDAKKPAGGYTF. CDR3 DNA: TGCAGCGTTGACGCGAAGAAACCGGCGGGGGGCTACACCTTC.

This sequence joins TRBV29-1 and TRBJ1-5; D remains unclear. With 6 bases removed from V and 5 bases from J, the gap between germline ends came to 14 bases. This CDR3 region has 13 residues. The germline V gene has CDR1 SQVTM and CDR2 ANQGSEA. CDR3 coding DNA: TGCAGCGTAGGGAGTGGCGGAGATCAGCCCCAGCATTTT. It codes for CSVGSGGDQPQHF.

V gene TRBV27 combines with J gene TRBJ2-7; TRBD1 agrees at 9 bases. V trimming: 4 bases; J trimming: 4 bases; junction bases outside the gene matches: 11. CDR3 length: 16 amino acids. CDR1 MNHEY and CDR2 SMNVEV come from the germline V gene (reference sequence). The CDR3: CASSSFRTGVLYEQYF. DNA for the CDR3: TGTGCCAGCAGTTCTTTTCGGACAGGGGTCTTATACGAGCAGTACTTC.

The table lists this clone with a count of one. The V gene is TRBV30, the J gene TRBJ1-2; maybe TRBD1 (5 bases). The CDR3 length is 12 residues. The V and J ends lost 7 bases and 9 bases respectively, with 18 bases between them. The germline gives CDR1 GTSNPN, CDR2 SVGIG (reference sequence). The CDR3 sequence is CASPGAGRSYTF. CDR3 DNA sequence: TGTGCCTCTCCCGGGGCAGGGAGGAGCTACACCTTC. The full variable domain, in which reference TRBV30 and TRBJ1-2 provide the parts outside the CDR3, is SQTIHQWPATLVQPVGSPLSLECTVEGTSNPNLYWYRQAAGRGLQLLFYSVGIGQISSEVPQNLSASRPQDRQFILSSKKLLLSDSGFYLCASPGAGRSYTFGSGTRLTVV.

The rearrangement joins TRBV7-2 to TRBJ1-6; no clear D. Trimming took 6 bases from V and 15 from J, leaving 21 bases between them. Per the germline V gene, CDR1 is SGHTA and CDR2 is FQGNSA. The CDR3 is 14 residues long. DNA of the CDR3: TGTGCCAGCAGTCGGAGATCTGTGGCCGGGCTCCTCCACTTT. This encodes CASSRRSVAGLLHF.

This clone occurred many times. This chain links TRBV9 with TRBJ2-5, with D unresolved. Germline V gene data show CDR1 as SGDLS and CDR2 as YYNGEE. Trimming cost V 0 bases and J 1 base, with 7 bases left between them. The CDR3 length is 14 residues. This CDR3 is CASSVGNLQETQYF. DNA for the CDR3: TGTGCCAGCAGCGTAGGAAACCTCCAAGAGACCCAGTACTTC.

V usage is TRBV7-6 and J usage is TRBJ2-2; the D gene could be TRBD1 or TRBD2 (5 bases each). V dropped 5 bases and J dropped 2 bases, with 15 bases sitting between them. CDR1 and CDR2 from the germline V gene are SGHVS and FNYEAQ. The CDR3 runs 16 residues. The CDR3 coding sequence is TGTGCCAGCAGCCGAGCCGCTGGGGGAAACACCGGGGAGCTGTTTTTT. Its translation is CASSRAAGGNTGELFF.

CDR3 residues: CASSEAGETQYF. The CDR3 DNA reads TGTGCCAGCAGTGAAGCTGGAGAGACCCAGTACTTC. The chain links TRBV2 to TRBJ2-5; D gene unclear. The CDR3 runs 12 residues. In germline, CDR1 is SNHLY, CDR2 FYNNEI. The V gene lost 0 bases and the J gene lost 4 bases, with 3 bases spanning the gap.